This T cell receptor (beta chain) was recorded in a study of Ad26.COV2.S vaccination and SARS-CoV-2 variants. Libraries were prepared by immunoSEQ multiplex PCR; TCRdb keeps only in-frame clonotypes and omits some of them. The sample includes roughly 380,000 clones, about 90% of them seen just once. Study-wide points: Whether participants received vaccine or placebo, their non-spike TCR breadth was similar.

As for this clone: The antigen is undetermined.

Germline CDR1 SGHNT, CDR2 YYREEE (reference sequence). V was pared by 0 bases and J by 3 bases, with 11 bases between. The CDR3 has 15 residues. The origin of this receptor is a human donor who had recovered from COVID-19. This material consisted of peripheral blood, taken after recovery from COVID-19. This rearrangement joins TRBV5-4 to TRBJ2-3, with D perhaps assigned TRBD1 or TRBD2 (6 bases each). The CDR3 sequence is CASSLGGAATDTQYF. The DNA for the CDR3 is TGTGCCAGCAGCTTGGGGGGGGCTGCTACAGATACGCAGTATTTT.